The 17 T cell receptor beta chains below were found in one sample sequenced in a study of long-term antiretroviral therapy in people with HIV (dated by TCRdb to the early 2020s). The immunoSEQ hsTCRB v3.0 assay was used at survey level resolution for TRB variable region sequencing. The immuneACCESS repertoire file appears here via TCRdb, limited to in-frame rearrangements. These files lack a portion of the clones; in checked studies, under half of the deficit traces to unresolved V genes, and the cause of the others is not known. This sample gives some 35,000 clones in total; approximately 72% of them show up just once. Approximately 3.4% of the sample belongs to the ten largest clones. The material sequenced was unsorted PBMCs, taken 3 years after starting antiretroviral therapy. These receptors were taken from a man over 45 with HIV.

This chain uses TRBV28 with TRBJ1-1; 8 positions agree with TRBD1. Per the germline V gene, CDR1 is MDHEN and CDR2 is SYDVKM. Trimming cost V 5 bases and J 0 bases; bases outside gene matches: 8. This CDR3 is 16 amino acids long. CDR3: CASSLPQGAMNTEAFF. The CDR3 region has the DNA TGTGCCAGCAGTCTTCCTCAGGGGGCCATGAACACTGAAGCTTTCTTT.

The gene calls are TRBV7-6 and TRBJ2-3; 7 positions agree with TRBD2. The CDR3 spans 15 residues. The germline V gene encodes CDR1 SGHVS and CDR2 FNYEAQ. The V segment lost 4 bases and the J segment 6 bases; nucleotides outside the gene matches: 10. DNA of the CDR3: TGTGCCAGCAGCTACCTAGCGGCCGCCGGTGATACGCAGTATTTT. Translation gives CASSYLAAAGDTQYF.

The chain employs TRBV6-6 and TRBJ1-6; TRBD1 agrees at 10 bases. Germline lookup yields CDR1 MNHNY and CDR2 SVGAGI (reference sequence). Trimming took 6 bases from V and 8 from J; bases not matched to a gene: 1. The CDR3 is 13 amino acids. CDR3: CASRGQGDSPLHF. The CDR3 DNA reads as TGTGCCAGCAGAGGACAGGGGGATTCACCCCTCCACTTT.

V usage is TRBV5-5 and J usage is TRBJ2-3; possible D gene TRBD2, 5 bases. The V gene's germline CDR1 is SGHKS and CDR2 YYEKEE (reference sequence). The V gene lost 4 bases and the J gene lost 3 bases, with 9 bases spanning the gap. CDR3 length: 13 amino acids. This CDR3 is CASSAPGTDTQYF. CDR3 sequence (DNA): TGTGCCAGCAGCGCCCCGGGGACAGATACGCAGTATTTT. Together with reference TRBV5-5 and TRBJ2-3, the CDR3 gives the full variable domain: DAGVTQSPTHLIKTRGQQVTLRCSPISGHKSVSWYQQVLGQGPQFIFQYYEKEERGRGNFPDRFSARQFPNYSSELNVNALLLGDSALYLCASSAPGTDTQYFGPGTRLTVL.

This chain joins TRBV10-3 and TRBJ2-6, with 10 bases aligning to TRBD1. Per germline, CDR1 ENHRY and CDR2 SYGVKD. Trimming cost V 7 bases and J 4 bases; bases outside gene matches: 10. This CDR3 is built from 17 residues. CDR3 residues: CAITRPGTGVGANVLTF. In nucleotides, the CDR3 is TGTGCCATCACTCGTCCCGGGACAGGGGTCGGGGCCAACGTCCTGACTTTC.

This clone was counted only a few times. The gene calls are TRBV19 and TRBJ1-6; 7 bases align to TRBD1. The J segment lost 8 bases and the V segment lost 3 bases, leaving 4 bases of the junction unmatched. The CDR3 runs to 14 residues. From germline, CDR1 is LNHDA and CDR2 SQIVND (reference sequence). The CDR3 sequence: CASSMTGPDSPLHF. CDR3 in DNA: TGTGCCAGTAGTATGACAGGGCCTGATTCACCCCTCCACTTT.

This chain connects TRBV18 to TRBJ2-7; D not resolved. Trimming left V 2 bases short and J 0 bases short, with 5 bases between. CDR1 is KGHSH and CDR2 is LQKENI in the germline V gene. The CDR3 extends over 13 amino acids. This chain's CDR3 is CASSPSTSYEQYF. CDR3 bases: TGTGCCAGCTCACCATCGACCTCCTACGAGCAGTACTTC.

The chain recombines TRBV11-2 with TRBJ2-7; 8 bases agree with TRBD1. V was clipped by 4 bases and J by 5 bases; unmatched bases: 10. The CDR3 is made up of 15 amino acids. Germline-derived CDR1 and CDR2 are SGHAT and FQNNGV. CDR3 DNA: TGTGCCAGCAGCTCCCAGGGGGCGCGTCGGGACGAGCAGTACTTC. Protein: CASSSQGARRDEQYF.

The sample holds a few counts of this clone. The J gene is TRBJ1-1, the V gene TRBV2; no reliable D call. The CDR3 extends over 11 amino acids. Germline V gives CDR1 SNHLY, CDR2 FYNNEI. V shed 9 bases and J shed 2 bases, with 7 bases lying between them. The CDR3 here is CARSFNTEAFF. CDR3 in DNA: TGTGCCAGGTCATTCAACACTGAAGCTTTCTTT.

The rearrangement joins TRBV2 to TRBJ1-2; D gene unclear. In germline, CDR1 is SNHLY, CDR2 FYNNEI. V was shortened by 4 bases and J by 8 bases, with 17 bases between the two germline ends. The CDR3 is 14 residues long. The CDR3 region is CASSVRGFVYGYTF. The CDR3 DNA sequence: TGTGCCAGCAGTGTGAGAGGGTTTGTTTACGGCTACACCTTC.

A word on this clone: Relative to the germline gene, one junction end is altered; a read error may explain this. This chain links TRBV28 with TRBJ2-7, with D uncertain. Germline V CDR1 and CDR2: MDHEN, SYDVKM. The CDR3 runs to 14 residues. The CDR3 nucleotides are TGTGCCAGCAGTTTAAGAGGTTTCTCCTCCGAGCAGTACTTC. This sequence encodes CASSLRGFSSEQYF.

This clone was counted a few times. The J gene is TRBJ1-2, the V gene TRBV7-8; tentative D call: TRBD1 (5 bases). CDR1 and CDR2 from the germline V gene are SGHVS and FQNEAQ. CDR3 length: 17 residues. Between the trimmed V and J ends, which lost 1 base and 0 bases, there was a span of 15 bases. The CDR3 DNA follows: TGTGCCAGCAGCTTAGACTCCGGAGGGGCCTCTAACTATGGCTACACCTTC. Translated, it gives CASSLDSGGASNYGYTF.

This clone was seen a few times. This chain uses TRBV18 with TRBJ1-6; 9 positions match TRBD1. The CDR3 is 15 amino acids. The germline V gene has CDR1 KGHSH and CDR2 LQKENI. V lost 0 bases to trimming and J lost 10 bases; unmatched junction nucleotides: 4. CDR3 in DNA: TGTGCCAGCTCACCACCTGGGACAGGGATCTCACCCCTCCACTTT. It encodes CASSPPGTGISPLHF.

This clone ranks as medium-sized (0.01 to 0.1%). The chain couples TRBV4-2 to TRBJ2-5, with 12 bases lining up with TRBD1. Germline-derived CDR1 and CDR2 are LGHNA and YNFKEQ. The J segment lost 6 bases and the V segment lost 4 bases, leaving 12 bases of the junction unmatched. This CDR3 comprises 17 residues. CDR3 loop: CASSLFGGGQGAKTQYF. In DNA, the CDR3 is TGTGCCAGCAGCCTTTTCGGCGGGGGACAGGGGGCGAAGACCCAGTACTTC.

This chain connects TRBV9 to TRBJ2-5; possibly TRBD1 for D (6 bases). V gave up 3 bases and J gave up 0 bases, with 15 bases separating them. CDR1 and CDR2 from the germline V gene are SGDLS and YYNGEE. The CDR3 covers 16 residues. The CDR3 loop is CASSDKPTGYQETQYF. CDR3 bases: TGTGCCAGCAGCGACAAGCCAACAGGGTACCAAGAGACCCAGTACTTC. Full variable domain (remainder filled in from reference TRBV9 and TRBJ2-5): DSGVTQTPKHLITATGQRVTLRCSPRSGDLSVYWYQQSLDQGLQFLIQYYNGEERAKGNILERFSAQQFPDLHSELNLSSLELGDSALYFCASSDKPTGYQETQYFGPGTRLLVL.

This clone appeared once. This chain uses TRBV11-3 with TRBJ1-1; no definite D call. CDR1 and CDR2 (germline): SGHNT, YENEEA. V was shortened by 5 bases and J by 4 bases, with 17 bases between the two germline ends. The CDR3 spans 15 residues. CDR3 residues: CASSPSKRMITEAFF. The CDR3 bases are TGTGCCAGCAGCCCGTCGAAGCGGATGATCACTGAAGCTTTCTTT.

The V gene is TRBV19, the J gene TRBJ1-4; tentatively, D is TRBD1 (6 bases). CDR1 and CDR2 from the germline V gene are LNHDA and SQIVND (reference sequence). The CDR3 covers 16 residues. V dropped 4 bases and J dropped 8 bases, with 20 bases sitting between them. The CDR3, as DNA: TGTGCCAGTAGTAGGGGACCTTTACAGGGCGGAGAAAAACTGTTTTTT. It specifies CASSRGPLQGGEKLFF.